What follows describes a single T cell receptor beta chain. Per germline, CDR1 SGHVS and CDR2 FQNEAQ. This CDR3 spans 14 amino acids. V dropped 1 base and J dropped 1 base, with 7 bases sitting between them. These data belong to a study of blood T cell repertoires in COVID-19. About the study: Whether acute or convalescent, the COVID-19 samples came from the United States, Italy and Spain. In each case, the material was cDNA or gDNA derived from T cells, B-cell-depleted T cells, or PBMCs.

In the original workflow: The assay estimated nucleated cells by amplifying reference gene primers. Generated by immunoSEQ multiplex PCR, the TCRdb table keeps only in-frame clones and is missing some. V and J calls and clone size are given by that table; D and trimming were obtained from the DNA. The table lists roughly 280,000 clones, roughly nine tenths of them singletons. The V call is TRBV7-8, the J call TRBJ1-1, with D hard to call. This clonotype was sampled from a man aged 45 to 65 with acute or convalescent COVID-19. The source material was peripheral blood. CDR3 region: CASSLGHANTEAFF. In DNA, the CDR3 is TGTGCCAGCAGCTTAGGACATGCGAACACTGAAGCTTTCTTT.